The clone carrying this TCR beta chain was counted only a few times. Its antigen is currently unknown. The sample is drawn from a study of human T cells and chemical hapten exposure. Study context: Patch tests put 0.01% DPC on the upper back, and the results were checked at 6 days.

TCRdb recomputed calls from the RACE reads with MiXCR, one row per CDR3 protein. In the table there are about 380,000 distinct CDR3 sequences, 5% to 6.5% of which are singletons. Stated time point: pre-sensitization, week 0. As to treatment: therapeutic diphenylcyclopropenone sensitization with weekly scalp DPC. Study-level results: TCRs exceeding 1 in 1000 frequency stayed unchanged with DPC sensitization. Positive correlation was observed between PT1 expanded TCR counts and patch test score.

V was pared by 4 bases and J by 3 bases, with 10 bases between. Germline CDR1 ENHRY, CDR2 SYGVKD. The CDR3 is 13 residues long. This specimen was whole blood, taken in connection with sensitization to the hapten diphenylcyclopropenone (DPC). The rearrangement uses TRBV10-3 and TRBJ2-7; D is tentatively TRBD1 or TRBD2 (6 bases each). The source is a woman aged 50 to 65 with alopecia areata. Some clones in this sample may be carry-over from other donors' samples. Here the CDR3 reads CAISGGAVYEQYF. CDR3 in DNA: TGTGCCATCAGTGGGGGGGCTGTCTACGAGCAGTACTTC.